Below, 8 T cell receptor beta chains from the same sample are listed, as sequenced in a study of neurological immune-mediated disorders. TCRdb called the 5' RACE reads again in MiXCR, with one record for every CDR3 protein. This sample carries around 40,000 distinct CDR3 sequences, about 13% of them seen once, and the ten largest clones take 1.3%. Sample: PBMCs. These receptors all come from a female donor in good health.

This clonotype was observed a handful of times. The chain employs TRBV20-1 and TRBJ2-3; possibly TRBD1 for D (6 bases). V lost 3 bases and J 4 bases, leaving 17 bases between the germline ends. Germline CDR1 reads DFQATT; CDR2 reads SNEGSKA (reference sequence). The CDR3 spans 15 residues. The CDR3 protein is CSASYRVGAADTQYF. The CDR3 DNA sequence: TGCAGTGCTAGTTACAGGGTGGGGGCGGCAGATACGCAGTATTTT.

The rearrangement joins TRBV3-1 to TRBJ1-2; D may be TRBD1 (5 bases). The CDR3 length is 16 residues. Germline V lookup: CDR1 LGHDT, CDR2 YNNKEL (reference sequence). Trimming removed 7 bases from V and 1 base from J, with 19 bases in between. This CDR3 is CASIRVGAGNNYGYTF. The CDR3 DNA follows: TGTGCCAGCATCCGCGTCGGGGCAGGAAATAACTATGGCTACACCTTC.

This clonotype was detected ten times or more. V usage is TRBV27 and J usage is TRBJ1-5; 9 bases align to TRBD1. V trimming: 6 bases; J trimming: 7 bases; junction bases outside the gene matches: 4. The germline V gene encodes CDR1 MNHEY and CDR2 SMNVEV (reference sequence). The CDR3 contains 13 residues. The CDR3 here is CASRGTGGQPQHF. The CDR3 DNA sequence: TGTGCCAGCAGGGGCACAGGGGGCCAGCCCCAGCATTTT.

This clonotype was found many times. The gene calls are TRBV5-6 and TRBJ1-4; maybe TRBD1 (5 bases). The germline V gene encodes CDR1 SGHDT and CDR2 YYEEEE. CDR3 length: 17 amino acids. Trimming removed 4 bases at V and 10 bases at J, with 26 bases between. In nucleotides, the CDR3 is TGTGCCAGCAGCCCGAGGGGAGTTGGTTACCAGGGAGGAAAACTGTTTTTT. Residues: CASSPRGVGYQGGKLFF.

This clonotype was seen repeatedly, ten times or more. In nucleotides, the CDR3 is TGTGCCAGCAGCCAAAGTCCCTACAATGAGCAGTTCTTC. Translating it yields CASSQSPYNEQFF. The rearrangement joins TRBV7-3 to TRBJ2-1; the D is unclear. Germline-derived CDR1 and CDR2 are SGHTA and FQGTGA. The CDR3 consists of 13 residues. Trimming removed 5 bases from V and 2 bases from J, with 7 bases in between.

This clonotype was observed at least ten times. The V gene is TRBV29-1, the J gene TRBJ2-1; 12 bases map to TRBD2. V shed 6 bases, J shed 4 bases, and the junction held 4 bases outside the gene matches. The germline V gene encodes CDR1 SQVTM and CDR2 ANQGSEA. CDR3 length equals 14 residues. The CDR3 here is CSVRLAGAYNEQFF. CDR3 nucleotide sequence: TGCAGCGTCCGACTAGCGGGGGCGTACAATGAGCAGTTCTTC.

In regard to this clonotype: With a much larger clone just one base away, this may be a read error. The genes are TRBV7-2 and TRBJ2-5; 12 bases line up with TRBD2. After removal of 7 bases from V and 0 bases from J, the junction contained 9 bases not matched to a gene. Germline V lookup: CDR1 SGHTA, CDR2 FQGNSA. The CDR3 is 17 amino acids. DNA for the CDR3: TGTGCCAGCAACCCCCGTCGACTAGCGGGAGACCAAGAGACCCAGTACTTC. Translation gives CASNPRRLAGDQETQYF.

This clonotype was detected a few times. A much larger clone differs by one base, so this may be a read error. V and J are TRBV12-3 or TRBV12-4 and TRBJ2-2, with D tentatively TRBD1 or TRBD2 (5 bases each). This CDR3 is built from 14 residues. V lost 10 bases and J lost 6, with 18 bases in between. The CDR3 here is CANTWDLVAGELFF. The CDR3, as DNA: TGTGCCAACACCTGGGACCTTGTGGCCGGGGAGCTGTTTTTT.